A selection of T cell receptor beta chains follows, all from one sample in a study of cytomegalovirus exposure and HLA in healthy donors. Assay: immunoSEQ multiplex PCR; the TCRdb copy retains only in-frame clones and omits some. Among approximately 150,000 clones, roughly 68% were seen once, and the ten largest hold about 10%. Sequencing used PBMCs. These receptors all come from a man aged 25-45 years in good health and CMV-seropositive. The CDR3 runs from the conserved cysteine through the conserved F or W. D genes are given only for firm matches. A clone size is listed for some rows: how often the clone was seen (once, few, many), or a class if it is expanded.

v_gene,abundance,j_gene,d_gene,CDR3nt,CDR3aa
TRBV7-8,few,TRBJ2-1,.,TGTGCCAGCAGCCTACAAGCTAGCAAGCAGTTCTTC,CASSLQASKQFF
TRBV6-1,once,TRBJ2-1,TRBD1,TGTGCCAGCGGAGTGACAGGGGCCGTAAACAATGAGCAGTTCTTC,CASGVTGAVNNEQFF
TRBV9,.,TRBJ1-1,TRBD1,TGTGCCAGCAGCGTAGACGTGGAGGGGGCCAACACTGAAGCTTTCTTT,CASSVDVEGANTEAFF
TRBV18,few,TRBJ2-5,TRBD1,TGTGCCAGCTCGCCGACAGGGGTTATCCAAGAGACCCAGTACTTC,CASSPTGVIQETQYF
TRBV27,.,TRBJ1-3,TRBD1,TGTGCCAGCAGTTCTGGGGGACAGGCCTTCTCTGGAAACACCATATATTTT,CASSSGGQAFSGNTIYF
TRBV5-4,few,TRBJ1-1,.,TGTGCCAGCAGCTCTCTAAGATTCGGGGGGGACTCTGAAGCTTTCTTT,CASSSLRFGGDSEAFF
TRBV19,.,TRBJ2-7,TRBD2,TGTGCCAGTAGTCAACTAGCGCCTTCCTACGAGCAGTACTTC,CASSQLAPSYEQYF
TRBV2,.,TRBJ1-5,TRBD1,TGTGCCAGCAGCCTCAGGGGGAATAGCAATCAGCCCCAGCATTTT,CASSLRGNSNQPQHF
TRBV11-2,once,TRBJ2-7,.,TGTGCCAGCAGCTTAGCCCAATTGGCCCCCTACGAGCAGTACTTC,CASSLAQLAPYEQYF
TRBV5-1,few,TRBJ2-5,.,TGCGCCAGCAGCTTGGTAGCGGAACCTCAAGAGACCCAGTACTTC,CASSLVAEPQETQYF
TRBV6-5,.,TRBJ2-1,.,TGTGCCAGCAATCGACAGGACTCCTACAATGAGCAGTTCTTC,CASNRQDSYNEQFF
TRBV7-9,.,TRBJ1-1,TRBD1,TGTGCCACAAGGACAGGGGCCGAGAACACTGAAGCTTTCTTT,CATRTGAENTEAFF
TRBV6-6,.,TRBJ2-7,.,TGTGCCAGTTACAGGAGCCCTACGGGGCAGTACTTC,CASYRSPTGQYF
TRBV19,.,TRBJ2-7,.,TGTGCCACCTCCCGGGTGCCCGAGTACGAGCAGTACTTC,CATSRVPEYEQYF
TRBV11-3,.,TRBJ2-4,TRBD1,TGTGCCAGCAGCCCTCGACAGGGATTAGCCAAAAACATTCAGTACTTC,CASSPRQGLAKNIQYF
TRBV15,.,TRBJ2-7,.,TGTGCCACCAGCCCCCGCGGAGGATCGTACGAGCAGTACTTC,CATSPRGGSYEQYF
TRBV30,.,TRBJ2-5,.,TGTGCCTGGAGTGTAGAAGAGGACCAGTACTTC,CAWSVEEDQYF
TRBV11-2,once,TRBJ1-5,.,TGTGCCAGCAGCTTAGATGCGAGTTGGAATCAGCCCCAGCATTTT,CASSLDASWNQPQHF
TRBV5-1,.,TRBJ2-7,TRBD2,TGCGCCAGCAGCATCGGACTAGATAGTGAGCAGTACTTC,CASSIGLDSEQYF
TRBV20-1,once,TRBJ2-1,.,TGCAGTGCTAGACCGACAGGTGTGCAGTTCTTC,CSARPTGVQFF
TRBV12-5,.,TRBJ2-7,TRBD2,TGTGCTAGTGGCCCGCGGGAGGGCCTCTACGAGCAGTACTTC,CASGPREGLYEQYF
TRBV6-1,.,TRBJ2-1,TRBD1,TGTGCCAGCAGTGAAGTTCTCGGACAGGGGAGGAATGAGCAGTTCTTC,CASSEVLGQGRNEQFF
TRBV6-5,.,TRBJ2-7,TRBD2,TGTGCCAGCAGTGTACTAGCGGGAGGGGACGAGCAGTACTTC,CASSVLAGGDEQYF
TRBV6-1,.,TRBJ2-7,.,TGTGCCAGCAGTGTGGCAGGCTCCTACGAGCAGTACTTC,CASSVAGSYEQYF
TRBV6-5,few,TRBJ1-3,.,TGTGCCAGCAGTTACTCGATCGTAGGGGGTGGAAACACCATATATTTT,CASSYSIVGGGNTIYF
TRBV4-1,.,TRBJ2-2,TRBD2,TGCGCCAGCAGCCCCCTTTGGGGGGGCACCGGGGAGCTGTTTTTT,CASSPLWGGTGELFF
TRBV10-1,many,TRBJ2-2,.,TGCGCCAGCAGTGACGGACTTGCTAACACCGGGGAGCTGTTTTTT,CASSDGLANTGELFF
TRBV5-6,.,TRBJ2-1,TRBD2,TGTGCCAGCAGCCAAGTTCCGGGTAGCGGGAGCTACAATGAGCAGTTCTTC,CASSQVPGSGSYNEQFF
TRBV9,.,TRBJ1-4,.,TGTGCCAGCAGCGAGGTCGGGATGCTTTCGGAAGAAAAACTGTTTTTT,CASSEVGMLSEEKLFF
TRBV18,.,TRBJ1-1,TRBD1,TGTGCCAGCTCACCGGTGACAGGGGGCTTTATCACTGAAGCTTTCTTT,CASSPVTGGFITEAFF
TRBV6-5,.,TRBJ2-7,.,TGTGCCAGCAGTTATTCAGGGGCTTCCTACGAGCAGTACTTC,CASSYSGASYEQYF
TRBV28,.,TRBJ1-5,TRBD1,TGTGCCAGCAGTGGACAGGGTACTCAGCCCCAGCATTTT,CASSGQGTQPQHF
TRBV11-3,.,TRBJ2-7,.,TGTGCCAGCAGCTTAGGCGCGCGGGACTACGAGCAGTACTTC,CASSLGARDYEQYF
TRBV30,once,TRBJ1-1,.,TGTGCCTGGAGTGTTAACACGAACACTGAAGCTTTCTTT,CAWSVNTNTEAFF
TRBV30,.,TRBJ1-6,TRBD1,TGTGCCTGGAGTCTATCAGGGGGTTGGAATTCACCCCTCCACTTT,CAWSLSGGWNSPLHF
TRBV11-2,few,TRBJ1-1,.,TGTGCCAGCAGCTTAGACCTCGGGGGGGACACTGAAGCTTTCTTT,CASSLDLGGDTEAFF